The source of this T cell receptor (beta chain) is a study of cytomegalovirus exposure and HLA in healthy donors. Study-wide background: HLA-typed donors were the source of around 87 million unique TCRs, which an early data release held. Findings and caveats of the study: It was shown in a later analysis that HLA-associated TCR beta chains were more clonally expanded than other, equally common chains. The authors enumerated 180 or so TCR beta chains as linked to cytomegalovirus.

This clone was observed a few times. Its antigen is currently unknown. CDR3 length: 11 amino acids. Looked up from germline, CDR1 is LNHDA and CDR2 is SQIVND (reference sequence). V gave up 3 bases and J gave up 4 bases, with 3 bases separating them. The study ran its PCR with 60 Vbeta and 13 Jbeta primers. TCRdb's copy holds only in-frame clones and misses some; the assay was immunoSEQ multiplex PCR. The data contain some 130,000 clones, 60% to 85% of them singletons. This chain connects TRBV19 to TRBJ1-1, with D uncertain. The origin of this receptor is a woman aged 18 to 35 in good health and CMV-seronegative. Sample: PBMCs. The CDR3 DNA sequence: TGTGCCAGTAGTATCGGCACTGAAGCTTTCTTT. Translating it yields CASSIGTEAFF.